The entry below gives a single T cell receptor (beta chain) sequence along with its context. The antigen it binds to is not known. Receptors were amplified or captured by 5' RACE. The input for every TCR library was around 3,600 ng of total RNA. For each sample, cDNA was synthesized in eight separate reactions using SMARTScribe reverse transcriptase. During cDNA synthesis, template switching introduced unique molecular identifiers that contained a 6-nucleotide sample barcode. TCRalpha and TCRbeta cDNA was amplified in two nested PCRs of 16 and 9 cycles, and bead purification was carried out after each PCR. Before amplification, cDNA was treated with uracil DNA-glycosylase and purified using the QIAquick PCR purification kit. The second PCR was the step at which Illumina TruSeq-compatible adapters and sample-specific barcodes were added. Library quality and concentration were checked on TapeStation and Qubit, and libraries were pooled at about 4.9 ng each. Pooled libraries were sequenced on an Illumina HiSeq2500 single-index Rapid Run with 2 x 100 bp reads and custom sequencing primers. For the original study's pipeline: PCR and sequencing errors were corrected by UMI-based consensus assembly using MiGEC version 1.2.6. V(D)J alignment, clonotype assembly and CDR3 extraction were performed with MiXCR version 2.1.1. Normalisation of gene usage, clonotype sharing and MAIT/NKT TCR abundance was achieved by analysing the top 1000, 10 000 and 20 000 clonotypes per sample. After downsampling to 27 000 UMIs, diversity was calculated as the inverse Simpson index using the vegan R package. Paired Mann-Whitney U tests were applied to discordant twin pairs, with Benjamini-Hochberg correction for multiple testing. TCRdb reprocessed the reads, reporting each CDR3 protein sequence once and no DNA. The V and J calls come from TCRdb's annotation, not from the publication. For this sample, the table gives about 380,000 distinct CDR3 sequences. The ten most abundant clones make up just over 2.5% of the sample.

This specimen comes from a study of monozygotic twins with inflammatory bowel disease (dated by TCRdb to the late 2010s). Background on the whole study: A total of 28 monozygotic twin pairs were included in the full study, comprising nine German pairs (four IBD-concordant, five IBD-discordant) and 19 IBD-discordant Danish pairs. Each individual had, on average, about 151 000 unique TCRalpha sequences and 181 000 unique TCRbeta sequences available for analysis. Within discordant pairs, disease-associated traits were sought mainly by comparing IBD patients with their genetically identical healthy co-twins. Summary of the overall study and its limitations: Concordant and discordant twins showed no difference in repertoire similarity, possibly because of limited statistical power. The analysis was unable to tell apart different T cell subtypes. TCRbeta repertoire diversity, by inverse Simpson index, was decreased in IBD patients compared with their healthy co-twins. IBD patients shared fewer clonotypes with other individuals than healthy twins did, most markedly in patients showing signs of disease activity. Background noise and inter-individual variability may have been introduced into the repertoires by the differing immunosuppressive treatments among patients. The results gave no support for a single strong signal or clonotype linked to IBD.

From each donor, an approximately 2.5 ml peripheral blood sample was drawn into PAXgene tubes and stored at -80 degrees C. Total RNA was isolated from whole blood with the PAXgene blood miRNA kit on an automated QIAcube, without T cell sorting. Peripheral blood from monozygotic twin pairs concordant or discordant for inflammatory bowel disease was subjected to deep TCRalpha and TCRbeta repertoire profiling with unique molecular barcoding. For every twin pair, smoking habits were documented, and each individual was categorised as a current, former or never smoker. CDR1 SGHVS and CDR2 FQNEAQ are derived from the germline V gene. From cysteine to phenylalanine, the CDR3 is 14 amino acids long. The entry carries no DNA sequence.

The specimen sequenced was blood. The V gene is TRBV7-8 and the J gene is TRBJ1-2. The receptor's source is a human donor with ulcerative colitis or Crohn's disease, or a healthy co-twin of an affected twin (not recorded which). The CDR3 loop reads CASSLAKSGYGYTF.